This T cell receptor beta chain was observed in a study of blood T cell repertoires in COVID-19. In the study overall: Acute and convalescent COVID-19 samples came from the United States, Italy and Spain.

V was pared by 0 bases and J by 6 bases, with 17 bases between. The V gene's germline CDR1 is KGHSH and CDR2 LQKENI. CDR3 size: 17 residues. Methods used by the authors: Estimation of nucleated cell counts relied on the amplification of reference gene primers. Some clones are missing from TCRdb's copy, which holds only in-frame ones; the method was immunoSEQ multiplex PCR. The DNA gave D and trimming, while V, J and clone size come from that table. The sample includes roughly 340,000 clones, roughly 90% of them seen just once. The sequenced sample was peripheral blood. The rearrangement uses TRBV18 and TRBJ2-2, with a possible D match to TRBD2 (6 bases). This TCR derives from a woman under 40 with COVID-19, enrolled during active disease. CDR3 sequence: CASSPPRSGRDPGELFF. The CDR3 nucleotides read TGTGCCAGCTCACCACCGAGATCGGGGCGGGACCCCGGGGAGCTGTTTTTT.